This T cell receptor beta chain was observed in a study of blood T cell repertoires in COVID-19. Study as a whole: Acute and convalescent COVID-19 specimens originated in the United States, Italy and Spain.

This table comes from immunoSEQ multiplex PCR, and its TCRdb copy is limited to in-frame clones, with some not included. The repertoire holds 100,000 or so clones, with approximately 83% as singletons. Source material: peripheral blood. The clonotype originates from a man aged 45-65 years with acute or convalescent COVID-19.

The CDR3 protein is CASSTTGSREQYF. The CDR3 DNA follows: TGTGCCAGCAGCACGACAGGCAGTCGGGAGCAGTACTTC. The chain uses TRBV5-4 and TRBJ2-7, with a weak D call TRBD1 (6 bases). The germline gives CDR1 SGHNT, CDR2 YYREEE (reference sequence). Trimming shortened V by 4 bases and J by 7 bases, and 15 bases separated the two germline ends. The CDR3 is 13 amino acids.